The clone carrying this TCR beta chain was recorded once. Its antigen is unidentified. The CDR3 totals 16 residues. V was pared by 0 bases and J by 3 bases, with 5 bases of the junction left unmatched. Germline values: CDR1 SGHRS, CDR2 YFSETQ. This sample stems from a study of cytomegalovirus exposure and HLA in healthy donors. Study-wide results and caveats: Rare TCR sequences dominated, though some public TCRs recurred in many donors. The finding came from a later analysis; first-cohort TCR clusters tended to co-occur in the roughly 110 validation repertoires. The study listed 164 cytomegalovirus-associated TCR beta chains.

Data came from immunoSEQ multiplex PCR; TCRdb stores just in-frame clones and leaves some out. The profile covers around 300,000 clones, with 75% to 90% appearing a single time and over 1% taken by the ten largest. V usage is TRBV5-1 and J usage is TRBJ2-1; 8 bases match TRBD1. The origin of this receptor is a woman in her 30s in good health and CMV-seropositive. Sequences were obtained from PBMCs. CDR3: CASSLDPGGVYNEQFF. The CDR3, as DNA: TGCGCCAGCAGCTTGGACCCAGGGGGCGTCTACAATGAGCAGTTCTTC.